One TCR beta chain is described in this entry. Its antigen is still unknown. This sample was included in a study of T cell responses to AZD1222 COVID-19 vaccine. Study-level information: Doses given second, at about 4 or about 12 weeks, were pooled. General study findings and limits: Across the whole spike, CD4 TCRs peaked at regions 160-218 and 743-854. Seropositive at baseline were only a handful of AZD1222 recipients.

Profiling relied on immunoSEQ multiplex PCR, and the TCRdb table lists in-frame clones only, not all of them. The table lists about 86,000 clones, approximately 89% of them singletons. Germline V CDR1 and CDR2: ENHRY, SYGVKD. The CDR3 is made up of 17 amino acids. V was clipped by 6 bases and J by 0 bases; unmatched bases: 9. The source is an adult in good health. J is TRBJ1-2 and V is TRBV10-3, with 11 nucleotides matching TRBD1. This sample comprised peripheral blood, obtained on day 0 of AZD1222 vaccination. The CDR3 DNA follows: TGTGCCATCAGAGGACAGGGGGCACTTGGACCTAACTATGGCTACACCTTC. Protein: CAIRGQGALGPNYGYTF.